These 23 T cell receptor beta chains were sequenced from one sample in a study of T cell repertoires in cytomegalovirus infection. TCRdb independently ran MiXCR on the reads; one entry per CDR3 protein. Among about 450,000 distinct CDR3 sequences, roughly 30% were seen once, and the ten largest hold around 15%. Sample: PBMCs. The receptors were sampled from a human donor in good health (CMV status not recorded). Some clones in this sample may be carry-over from other donors' samples.

CDR3 coding DNA: TGTGCCATCTTGGTGGGGAGCAATGAGCAGTTCTTC. Its translation is CAILVGSNEQFF. This sequence joins TRBV7-9 and TRBJ2-1; possibly TRBD2 for D (5 bases). The ends were cut back, 10 bases at V and 6 bases at J, with 13 bases in the middle. Germline lookup yields CDR1 SEHNR and CDR2 FQNEAQ (reference sequence). CDR3 size: 12 residues.

This clonotype was recorded many times. The genes are TRBV5-8 and TRBJ2-2; a weak D match, TRBD1 (5 bases). Per the germline V gene, CDR1 is SGHTS and CDR2 is YDEGEE. V was pared by 2 bases and J by 0 bases, with 5 bases between. This CDR3 has 14 amino acids. CDR3 sequence (DNA): TGTGCCAGCAGCTTAGGGGCGAACACCGGGGAGCTGTTTTTT. This codes for CASSLGANTGELFF.

This chain connects TRBV11-3 to TRBJ2-1; D uncertain. Germline-derived CDR1 and CDR2 are SGHNT and YENEEA. There are 13 residues in the CDR3. Deletions cut 5 bases from V and 10 bases from J, with 15 bases between. The CDR3 is CASSPSMNGEQFF. CDR3 DNA: TGTGCCAGCAGCCCGTCGATGAACGGGGAGCAGTTCTTC. Based on the CDR3 plus reference TRBV11-3 and TRBJ2-1, the full variable domain is EAGVVQSPRYKIIEKKQPVAFWCNPISGHNTLYWYLQNLGQGPELLIRYENEEAVDDSQLPKDRFSAERLKGVDSTLKIQPAELGDSAVYLCASSPSMNGEQFFGPGTRLTVL.

Many counts were recorded for this clonotype. The chain carries TRBV7-2 and TRBJ2-7, with 9 bases that match TRBD1. CDR1 and CDR2 (germline): SGHTA, FQGNSA. This CDR3 region has 22 residues. J lost 1 base, V lost 4 bases, and 26 bases had no gene match. CDR3 sequence reads: CASSYQFPIQLKVGQGSYEQYF. In nucleotides, the CDR3 is TGTGCCAGCAGCTATCAATTCCCGATCCAGTTAAAGGTAGGACAGGGGTCCTACGAGCAGTACTTC.

This clonotype was seen more than once but under ten times. CDR3 sequence (DNA): TGTGCCAGCAGTGCCACCGGGACTCCCCGTAGGAATGAGCAGTTCTTC. This codes for CASSATGTPRRNEQFF. The chain links TRBV2 to TRBJ2-1; D possibly corresponds to TRBD2 (6 bases). V lost 4 bases and J lost 7, with 20 bases in between. The V gene's germline CDR1 is SNHLY and CDR2 FYNNEI. The CDR3 sequence is 16 residues long.

This clonotype was counted a few times. The chain links TRBV6-6 to TRBJ2-3; the match to TRBD2 covers 8 bases. Germline trimming cut 4 bases from V and 0 bases from J; bases unmatched to any gene: 3. Germline assignment: CDR1 MNHNY and CDR2 SVGAGI (reference sequence). CDR3 length: 15 amino acids. The CDR3 nucleotides read TGTGCCAGCAGTTCTAGCGGGCTGAGCACAGATACGCAGTATTTT. Translation gives CASSSSGLSTDTQYF.

This clonotype has more than one count but fewer than ten. The chain links TRBV7-9 to TRBJ2-5, with D possibly being TRBD1 (5 bases). Germline V gives CDR1 SEHNR, CDR2 FQNEAQ (reference sequence). The CDR3 consists of 15 residues. Deletions cut 5 bases from V and 5 bases from J, with 18 bases between. In DNA form, the CDR3 reads TGTGCCAGCAGCCCAACAGGAACCCTCTGGGAGACCCAGTACTTC. Translation gives CASSPTGTLWETQYF.

V and J are TRBV27 and TRBJ1-2, with TRBD1 identical over 7 bases. V shed 2 bases and J 7 bases; nucleotides not matched to a gene: 4. CDR3 length: 13 residues. Germline loops: CDR1 MNHEY, CDR2 SMNVEV (reference sequence). The CDR3 coding sequence is TGTGCCAGCAGTTTAATGGCAGGGGGTGGCTACACCTTC. It encodes CASSLMAGGGYTF.

The chain combines TRBV20-1 with TRBJ2-1; D call uncertain. Germline V gene data show CDR1 as DFQATT and CDR2 as SNEGSKA (reference sequence). The CDR3 sequence is 14 residues long. V dropped 3 bases and J dropped 10 bases, with 19 bases sitting between them. The CDR3 is CSASHRALLGEQFF. CDR3 DNA sequence: TGCAGTGCTAGTCACCGGGCGCTACTTGGAGAGCAGTTCTTC.

About this clonotype: At one end, the junction sequence differs from germline, possibly due to a read error. This chain uses TRBV4-1 with TRBJ2-1, with D possibly matching TRBD1 (5 bases). The germline CDR1 and CDR2 sequences are MGHRA and YSYEKL. The CDR3 spans 10 residues. In nucleotides, the CDR3 is TGTGCCAGCAGCCAGGGCGAGAAGGTCTTC. Its translation: CASSQGEKVF.

This clonotype has only a few counts. The rearrangement joins TRBV2 to TRBJ1-2; D ambiguous. The V gene's germline CDR1 is SNHLY and CDR2 FYNNEI. There are 14 residues in the CDR3. V was shortened by 6 bases and J by 8 bases, with 19 bases between the two germline ends. The CDR3 nucleotides are TGTGCCAGCAGGACTACTATCTACATTGAAGGCTACACCTTC. Its translation is CASRTTIYIEGYTF.

About this clonotype itself: A clone one base away is much larger, so this may be a read error. V gene TRBV7-2 combines with J gene TRBJ1-5; D ambiguous. There are 12 residues in the CDR3. Per germline, CDR1 SGHTA and CDR2 FQGNSA. The CDR3 coding sequence is TGTGCCATCAGCAAACAGCCACAGCCCCAGCATTTT. Amino acid sequence: CAISKQPQPQHF.

This clonotype was counted only a few times. The V and J genes are TRBV7-2 and TRBJ1-1, with D possibly TRBD1 on 5 matching bases. Germline CDR1 reads SGHTA; CDR2 reads FQGNSA. The CDR3 totals 14 residues. V lost 5 bases and J 2 bases, leaving 12 bases between the germline ends. The CDR3 nucleotides are TGTGCCAGCAGCAGTTATCGGGACAACACTGAAGCTTTCTTT. Translation gives CASSSYRDNTEAFF.

The CDR3 is CSVHRDRVVFF. In nucleotides, the CDR3 is TGCAGTGTCCATCGGGACAGGGTTGTGTTCTTC. The J gene is TRBJ2-1, the V gene TRBV20-1; TRBD1 matches 9 bases. The CDR3 loop spans 11 amino acids. CDR1 and CDR2 (germline): DFQATT, SNEGSKA (reference sequence). J lost 15 bases, V lost 7 bases, and 10 bases had no gene match.

The chain has TRBV6-2 or TRBV6-3 and TRBJ1-2; D might be TRBD1 (5 bases). Trimming stripped 3 bases from V and 1 base from J, with 15 bases between. Germline V gene lookup returns CDR1 MNHEY and CDR2 SVGEGT. CDR3 length: 16 amino acids. In DNA form, the CDR3 reads TGTGCCAGCAGTTATAAAGAGGGGCAACATAACTATGGCTACACCTTC. Amino acids: CASSYKEGQHNYGYTF.

A few counts support this clonotype. One end of the junction is discordant with germline, which a read error may explain. The CDR3 coding sequence is TGTGCCAGCTGCCAAGGCGGGACTCGGCGTGAAAAACTGTTTTTT. Its protein product is CASCQGGTRREKLFF. This sequence joins TRBV14 and TRBJ1-4; D may be TRBD1 (5 bases). Germline CDR1 reads SGHDN; CDR2 reads FVKESK. This CDR3 has 15 amino acids.

The chain joins TRBV20-1 to TRBJ2-7, with D perhaps matching TRBD2 (6 bases). V was cut by 6 bases and J by 0 bases, with 21 bases left in between. The CDR3 totals 16 residues. Germline CDR1 is DFQATT and CDR2 is SNEGSKA (reference sequence). The CDR3 coding sequence is TGCAGTGCAACGCCCGGGACGGGGACTCTCTCCTACGAGCAGTACTTC. This codes for CSATPGTGTLSYEQYF.

This clonotype was counted between two and nine times. V is TRBV6-2 or TRBV6-3 and J is TRBJ2-7, with a possible D match to TRBD1 (6 bases). Germline CDR1 MNHEY, CDR2 SVGEGT. The CDR3 is made up of 15 amino acids. The V end was cut by 6 bases, the J end by 0 bases, with 15 bases between. CDR3 sequence (DNA): TGTGCCAGCAGAAAGGGGGTAGCTTCCTCCTACGAGCAGTACTTC. Amino acids: CASRKGVASSYEQYF.

The rearrangement links TRBV6-1 to TRBJ1-2; 7 bases are shared with TRBD1. The germline V gene has CDR1 MNHNS and CDR2 SASEGT. The CDR3 covers 15 residues. V was pared by 1 base and J by 3 bases, with 5 bases of the junction left unmatched. CDR3 residues: CASSEGGRGYYGYTF. The DNA for the CDR3 is TGTGCCAGCAGTGAAGGGGGCAGGGGGTACTATGGCTACACCTTC.

The chain carries TRBV6-5 and TRBJ2-7; no reliable D call. V lost 2 bases, J lost 0 bases, and 5 bases lay in between. The CDR3 consists of 13 residues. Germline V lookup: CDR1 MNHEY, CDR2 SVGAGI. This CDR3 is CASSYEPSYEQYF. The CDR3 DNA reads as TGTGCCAGCAGTTACGAGCCCTCCTACGAGCAGTACTTC.

This chain uses TRBV20-1 with TRBJ2-5, with 10 bases identical to TRBD1. After removal of 6 bases from V and 2 bases from J, the junction contained 9 bases not matched to a gene. Germline lookup yields CDR1 DFQATT and CDR2 SNEGSKA (reference sequence). This CDR3 has 15 amino acids. CDR3 DNA sequence: TGCAGTGCACACACTCCGGGACAGGGGCAAGAGACCCAGTACTTC. Translating gives CSAHTPGQGQETQYF.

The chain joins TRBV7-4 to TRBJ1-4; D perhaps matches TRBD1 (5 bases). This CDR3 has 16 residues. The germline CDR1 and CDR2 sequences are SGHVT and SQSDAQ. The ends were cut back, 5 bases at V and 1 base at J, with 14 bases in the middle. The CDR3, as DNA: TGTGCCAGCAGCCCCCGACGGGGGGTAACTAATGAAAAACTGTTTTTT. Translating gives CASSPRRGVTNEKLFF.

This clonotype was seen repeatedly, ten times or more. Here the CDR3 DNA reads TGTGCCAGCAGCTTACAGGGGGCCCTGAACACTGAAGCTTTCTTT. Protein product: CASSLQGALNTEAFF. V usage is TRBV7-8 and J usage is TRBJ1-1, with 8 bases fitting TRBD1. The CDR3 contains 15 residues. V shed 2 bases, J shed 0 bases, and the junction held 2 bases outside the gene matches. Germline CDR1 and CDR2: SGHVS and FQNEAQ.